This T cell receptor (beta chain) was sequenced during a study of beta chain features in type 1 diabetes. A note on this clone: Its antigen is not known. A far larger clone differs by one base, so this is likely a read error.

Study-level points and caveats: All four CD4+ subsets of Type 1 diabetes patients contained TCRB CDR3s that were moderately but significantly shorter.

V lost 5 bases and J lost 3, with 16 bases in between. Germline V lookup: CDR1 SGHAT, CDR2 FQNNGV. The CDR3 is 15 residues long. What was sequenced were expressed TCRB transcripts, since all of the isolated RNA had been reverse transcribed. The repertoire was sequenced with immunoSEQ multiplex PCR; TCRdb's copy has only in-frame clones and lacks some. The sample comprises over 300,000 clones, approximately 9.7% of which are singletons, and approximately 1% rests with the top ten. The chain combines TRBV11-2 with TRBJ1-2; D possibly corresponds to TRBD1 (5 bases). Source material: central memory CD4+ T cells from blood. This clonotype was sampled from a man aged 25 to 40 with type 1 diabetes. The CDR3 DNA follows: TGTGCCAGCAGCCCCTTGGCGGGGCCGGACTATGGCTACACCTTC. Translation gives CASSPLAGPDYGYTF.